This T cell receptor (beta chain) derives from a study of blood T cell repertoires in COVID-19 (dated by TCRdb to about 2020). Turning to the overall study: The collaborator samples originated in the United States, Italy and Spain and spanned the acute and convalescent phases of COVID-19. Samples were obtained from the ongoing ImmuneRACE study (first 160 participants) and from about 1,300 subjects provided by 6 global collaborators. The repertoires were made available in a free public database intended to serve as a resource for research on the immune response to SARS-CoV-2. The dataset comprised deeply sampled blood TCRbeta repertoires from subjects exposed to, actively infected with, or recovered from COVID-19. HLA class I and class II types, where available, came from metadata supplied by the sample provider rather than from assay-based typing. The material from the prospective study consisted of cDNA or gDNA derived from T cells, B-cell-depleted T cells, or PBMCs. The sample metadata nearly always contained a de-identified subject ID, COVID-19 status, age in years and sex. General conclusions and limits of the study: How much clinical and demographic metadata was included differed by source and by participant, and the metadata was provided uncurated.

Points on this clone: Its target antigen remains unknown. No much larger clone exists at a distance of one base, and base qualities are not known.

Spanning cysteine to phenylalanine, the CDR3 consists of 14 amino acids. Of all the DNA, just the CDR3 is kept, 42 bases in frame from base 1. Via the germline V gene, CDR1 is MNHEY and CDR2 SVGAGI. Compared with germline, V lacks 7 bases and J lacks 4 bases; bases without a gene match: 7. The immunoSEQ Assay, a bias-controlled multiplex PCR, was used to amplify TCRbeta CDR3 regions from genomic DNA. Per the source publication's procedure: Within the assay, amplification of reference gene primers was used to estimate how many nucleated cells each sample contained. To quantify the absolute abundance of each unique TCRbeta CDR3 rearrangement, sequence reads were collapsed and filtered. For each sample, productive Simpson clonality was calculated as the square root of Simpson's diversity index across productive rearrangements. Here the immuneACCESS table is served through TCRdb, limited to in-frame sequences with V and J called. Missing clones are a known gap in these copies; in checked studies unresolved V genes cover under half, and the rest lacks a known reason. That table supplies the V and J calls and clone size; D and trimming were determined from the DNA. The table for this sample lists tens of thousands of clones; about 87% of them were counted only once. The ten largest account for approximately 3.7% of the sample.

The collaborating institutions used their own protocols to collect whole blood in K2EDTA tubes. Collaborator samples were shipped for TCRbeta analysis as frozen whole blood, isolated PBMCs, or DNA extracted from either sample type. This clonotype was sampled from a human donor in a cohort sampled during active COVID-19. This receptor chain uses TRBV6-5 and TRBJ1-1; TRBD1 agrees with 9 junctional bases. Source material: peripheral blood. The nucleotides are TGTGCCAGCAAACTAACAGGGGGCCGCACTGAAGCTTTCTTT. Translated, this gives CASKLTGGRTEAFF.